The clone carrying this TCR beta chain was recorded many times. The TCR beta libraries were generated through quantitative 5'-RACE incorporating molecular barcodes. TCRdb itself ran the 5' RACE reads through MiXCR, one entry per CDR3 protein. Of roughly 160,000 distinct CDR3 sequences in the sample, around 10% were seen once. V trimming: 4 bases; J trimming: 7 bases; junction bases outside the gene matches: 6. The CDR3 spans 14 residues. The germline V gene encodes CDR1 MNHEY and CDR2 SVGEGT. This sample was included in a study of CD8 T cells in ankylosing spondylitis. Sequencing was carried out using blood, either unsorted or a sorted T cell fraction (not recorded which). The chain uses TRBV6-2 or TRBV6-3 and TRBJ1-5; 8 positions match TRBD1. This receptor was identified in a male donor with ankylosing spondylitis or in good health (not recorded which). The CDR3 sequence is CASSFTGGRQPQHF. The CDR3 nucleotides are TGTGCCAGCAGTTTTACAGGGGGGAGGCAGCCCCAGCATTTT.